This T cell receptor (beta chain) appears in the sequencing data of a study of blood T cell dynamics during melanoma immunotherapy. Across the study: Metastatic melanoma patients received first-line pembrolizumab or nivolumab plus ipilimumab. Study results and caveats: The study could not tell melanoma-specific clones from general immune activation.

TCRdb's copy holds only in-frame clones and misses some; the assay was immunoSEQ multiplex PCR. The table includes 9,900 or so clones, roughly 85% detected once. Comments on this clone: Its antigen is unidentified.

The time point here: pre-treatment baseline. Patients had no prior systemic cancer treatment, immunosuppressants or other active cancers. Trimming removed 1 base at V and 8 bases at J, with 6 bases between. Germline lookup yields CDR1 LNHDA and CDR2 SQIVND (reference sequence). The CDR3 consists of 13 residues. The J gene is TRBJ1-6, the V gene TRBV19, with D hard to call. The material sequenced was blood, taken from a patient treated with checkpoint blockade. This receptor was obtained from a human donor with melanoma. The CDR3 nucleotides read TGTGCCAGTAGTATAGGTCAGGATTCACCCCTCCACTTT. Translating it yields CASSIGQDSPLHF.